Each of the 5 T cell receptor beta chains below was sequenced from the same sample in a study of technical replicates of blood from several donors. TCRdb's table, derived via immunoSEQ multiplex PCR, lists solely in-frame clones and lacks some. The sample consists of tens of thousands of clones, 96% of them appearing once. Sequencing used T cells isolated from PBMCs. Every receptor here comes from a human donor in good health.

The rearrangement uses TRBV4-1 and TRBJ1-1; tentatively, D is TRBD1 (6 bases). CDR1 and CDR2 from the germline V gene are MGHRA and YSYEKL. Trimming left V 1 base short and J 1 base short, with 10 bases between. The CDR3 sequence is 15 residues long. The CDR3 coding sequence is TGCGCCAGCAGCCAAGCTCCGGGACAGAACACTGAAGCTTTCTTT. Its protein product is CASSQAPGQNTEAFF.

DNA for the CDR3: TGTGCCAGCAGTCCGGACTACCGGTTCAATGAGCAGTTCTTC. Translated: CASSPDYRFNEQFF. The V call is TRBV6-1, the J call TRBJ2-1, with D perhaps TRBD2 (6 bases). Germline V gene data show CDR1 as MNHNS and CDR2 as SASEGT. The CDR3 consists of 14 residues. The ends were cut back, 5 bases at V and 6 bases at J, with 14 bases in the middle.

This clone was detected once. The V and J genes are TRBV30 and TRBJ2-1; TRBD2 agrees at 9 bases. V lost 2 bases to trimming and J lost 4 bases; unmatched junction nucleotides: 3. Germline values: CDR1 GTSNPN, CDR2 SVGIG (reference sequence). This CDR3 region has 14 residues. CDR3 region: CAWSTSGPYNEQFF. CDR3 bases: TGTGCCTGGAGTACTAGCGGGCCTTACAATGAGCAGTTCTTC.

V is TRBV2 and J is TRBJ2-1, with TRBD2 identical over 11 bases. Germline CDR1 reads SNHLY; CDR2 reads FYNNEI. CDR3 size: 16 residues. The V gene end was trimmed by 5 bases and the J gene end by 7 bases; junction bases not matched to a gene: 10. The CDR3 loop reads CASSLPTSGIGNEQFF. In nucleotides, the CDR3 is TGTGCCAGCAGTTTACCGACTAGCGGGATAGGGAATGAGCAGTTCTTC.

The rearrangement uses TRBV27 and TRBJ1-5, with D uncertain. This CDR3 contains 15 residues. CDR1 is MNHEY, CDR2 SMNVEV, per germline (reference sequence). V gave up 3 bases and J gave up 0 bases, with 9 bases separating them. The chain's CDR3 is CASSLGGPSNQPQHF. Here the CDR3 DNA reads TGTGCCAGCAGTTTGGGAGGGCCTAGCAATCAGCCCCAGCATTTT.